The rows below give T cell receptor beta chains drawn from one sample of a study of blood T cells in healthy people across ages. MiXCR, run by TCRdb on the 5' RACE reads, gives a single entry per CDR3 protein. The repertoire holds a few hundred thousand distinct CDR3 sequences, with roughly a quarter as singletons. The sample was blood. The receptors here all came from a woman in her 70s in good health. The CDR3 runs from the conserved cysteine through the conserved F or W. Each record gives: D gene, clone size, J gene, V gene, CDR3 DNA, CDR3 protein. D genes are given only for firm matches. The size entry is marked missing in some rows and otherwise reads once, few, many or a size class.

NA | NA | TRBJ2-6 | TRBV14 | TGTGCCAGCAGCCAAGGTCGAGGGAGAGCGTCTGGGGCCAACGTCCTGACTTTC | CASSQGRGRASGANVLTF
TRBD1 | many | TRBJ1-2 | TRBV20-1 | TGCAGTGCTAGAGATGAAGGACAGGACAAAGGCTACACCTTC | CSARDEGQDKGYTF
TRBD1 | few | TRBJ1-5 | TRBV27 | TGTGCCAGCAGTCCCCTATACGAGACAGGGGCTAATCAGCCCCAGCATTTT | CASSPLYETGANQPQHF
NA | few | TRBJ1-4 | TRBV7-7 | TGTGCTAGCAGCCAGATTTTTTCGGGGAAAGAAAAACTGTTTTTT | CASSQIFSGKEKLFF
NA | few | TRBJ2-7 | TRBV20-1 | TGCAGTGCTGCACGGGGTAGAGATACCTACGAGCAGTACTTC | CSAARGRDTYEQYF
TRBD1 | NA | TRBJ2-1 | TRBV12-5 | TGTGCTAGTGGTTGGCTGACGGGACAGCCGAACAATGAGCAGTTCTTC | CASGWLTGQPNNEQFF
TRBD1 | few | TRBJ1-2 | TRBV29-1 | TGCAGCGTTAAGGGGGCTTTTTATGGCTACACCTTC | CSVKGAFYGYTF
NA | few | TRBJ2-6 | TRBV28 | TGTGCCACTGGACACACGCTCGGGGCCAACGTCCTGACTTTC | CATGHTLGANVLTF
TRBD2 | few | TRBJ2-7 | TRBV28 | TGTGCCAGCAGCCCCCCTCCTAGACTAGCGGCCTACGAGCAGTACTTC | CASSPPPRLAAYEQYF
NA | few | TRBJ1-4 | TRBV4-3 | TGCGCCAGCAGCCAGGCCGGGGGTCTCGGAGGGGAAAAACTGTTTTTT | CASSQAGGLGGEKLFF
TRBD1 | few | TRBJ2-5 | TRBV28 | TGTGCCAGCACCTCCTTGGACAGGGGGACAGAGACCCAGTACTTC | CASTSLDRGTETQYF
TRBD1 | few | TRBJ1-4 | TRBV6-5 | TGTGCCAGCAGTTACTCGAGACAGGGTAATGAAAAACTGTTTTTT | CASSYSRQGNEKLFF
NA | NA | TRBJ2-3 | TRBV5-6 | TGTGCCAGCAGCTTGCCCACCTCAGATACGCAGTATTTT | CASSLPTSDTQYF
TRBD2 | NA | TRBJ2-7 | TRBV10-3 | TGTGCCATCAGTGAGTCGGGGACTAGCAGTAGGGAGCAGTACTTC | CAISESGTSSREQYF
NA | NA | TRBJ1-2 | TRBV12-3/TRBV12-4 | TGTGCCAGCAGTACAGTGGTTGGCTATGGCTACACCTTC | CASSTVVGYGYTF
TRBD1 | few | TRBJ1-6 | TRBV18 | TGTGCCAGCTCACCGTCAGGACAGGGAGAAGGATCACCCCTCCACTTT | CASSPSGQGEGSPLHF
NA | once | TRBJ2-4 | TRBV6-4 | TGTGCCAGCAGTGACTCTCGACTAGACCCGGGGGTAGCCAAAAACATTCAGTACTTC | CASSDSRLDPGVAKNIQYF
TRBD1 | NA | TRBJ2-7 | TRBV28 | TGTGCCAGCAGTTTCCTCGACAGGGCAGAGCCCTACGAGCAGTACTTC | CASSFLDRAEPYEQYF
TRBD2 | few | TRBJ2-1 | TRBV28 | TGTGCCAGCAGTTACAGTGGAGCTGGGAGGGATGAGCAGTTCTTC | CASSYSGAGRDEQFF
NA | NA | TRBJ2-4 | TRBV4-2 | TGTGCCAACAGCCTCACGAGTCTGGCCAAAAACATTCAGTACTTC | CANSLTSLAKNIQYF
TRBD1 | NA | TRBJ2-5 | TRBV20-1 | TGCAGTGCTAGGTCGGTTGGGACAGGGAGAGAGACCCAGTACTTC | CSARSVGTGRETQYF
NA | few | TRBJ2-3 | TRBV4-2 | TGTGCCAGCAGCCACGATCGCGGCGAAGGAGACACAGATACGCAGTATTTT | CASSHDRGEGDTDTQYF
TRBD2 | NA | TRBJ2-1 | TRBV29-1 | TGCAGCGTTGAAAGGACTAGCGGGAGAACCGGCAATGAGCAGTTCTTC | CSVERTSGRTGNEQFF
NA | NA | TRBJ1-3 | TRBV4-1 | TGCGCCAGCAGCTTGAGTTTCCCTTCTGGAAACACCATATATTTT | CASSLSFPSGNTIYF
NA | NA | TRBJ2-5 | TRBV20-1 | TGCAGTGCTAGAGGGCCACAGGGAATGGGCGCGGAGACCCAGTACTTC | CSARGPQGMGAETQYF
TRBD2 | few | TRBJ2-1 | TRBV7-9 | TGTGCCAGCAGCTTATTCGGCGGGGGGTCCTACAATGAGCAGTTCTTC | CASSLFGGGSYNEQFF
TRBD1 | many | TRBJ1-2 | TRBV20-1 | TGCAGTGCTCTTCTATCCGGGACAGTTACATCCAACTATGGCTACACCTTC | CSALLSGTVTSNYGYTF
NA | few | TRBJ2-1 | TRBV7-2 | TGTGCCGGCAGCCAACTAAGGAAACAGCAGTTCTTC | CAGSQLRKQQFF
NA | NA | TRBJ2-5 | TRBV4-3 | TGCGCCAGCAGCCAGGCCCACTCTGAGACCCAGTACTTC | CASSQAHSETQYF
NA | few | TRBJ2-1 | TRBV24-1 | TGTGCCACCAGTGACCTAGGAGGGGTCAATGAGCAGTTCTTC | CATSDLGGVNEQFF
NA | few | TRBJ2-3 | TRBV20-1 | TGCAGTGCTAGAGTTCCTGGCCGTAGCACAGATACGCAGTATTTT | CSARVPGRSTDTQYF
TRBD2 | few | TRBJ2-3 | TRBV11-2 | TGTGCCAGCAATCCCCGAGCGGGAGAACGAACAGATACGCAGTATTTT | CASNPRAGERTDTQYF
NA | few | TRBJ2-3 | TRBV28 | TGTGCCAGCTCTAATCTCGACTGGAATCAAGTTGATACGCAGTATTTT | CASSNLDWNQVDTQYF
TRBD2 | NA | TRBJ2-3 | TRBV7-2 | TGTGCCAGCACCCAAGCGGGGGGGCGGGAAGATACGCAGTATTTT | CASTQAGGREDTQYF
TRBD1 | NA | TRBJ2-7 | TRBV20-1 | TGCAGTGCTCTCCCTCATACCGGGACAGGTGCCTACGAGCAGTACTTC | CSALPHTGTGAYEQYF
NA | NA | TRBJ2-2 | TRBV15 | TGTGCCACCAGCCGCGATCCCCTATCGAGCGTCACCGGGGAGCTGTTTTTT | CATSRDPLSSVTGELFF
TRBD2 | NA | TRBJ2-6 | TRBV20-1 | TGCAGTGCTAGGATGGCTAGCGGGAGCTCTGGGGCCAACGTCCTGACTTTC | CSARMASGSSGANVLTF
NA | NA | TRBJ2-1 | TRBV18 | TGTGCCAGCTCGCCAAGTAGCGAAAATGAGCAGTTCTTC | CASSPSSENEQFF
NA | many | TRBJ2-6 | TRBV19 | TGTGCCAGTAGTATGCGGACCGCCAACTCTGGGGCCAACGTCCTGACTTTC | CASSMRTANSGANVLTF
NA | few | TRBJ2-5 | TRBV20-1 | TGCAGTGCCGTTCGCGGGACAGCAAAAGAGACCCAGTACTTC | CSAVRGTAKETQYF
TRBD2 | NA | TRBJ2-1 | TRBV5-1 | TGCGCCAGCAGATTGGAGAAGAATAGCGGGATTTACAATGAGCAGTTCTTC | CASRLEKNSGIYNEQFF
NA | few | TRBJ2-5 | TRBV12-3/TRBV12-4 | TGTGCCAGCAGTTTAGGGCATTCGAGGAAGGCGGACTTC | CASSLGHSRKADF
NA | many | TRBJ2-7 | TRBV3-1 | TGTGCCAGCAGCCCTCGACTACGCTCTTACGAGCAGTACTTC | CASSPRLRSYEQYF
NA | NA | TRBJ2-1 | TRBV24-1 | TGTGCCACCAGTGACAATGCGAACGGGGGCCGTTACAATGAGCAGTTCTTC | CATSDNANGGRYNEQFF
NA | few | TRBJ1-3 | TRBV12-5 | TGTGCTAGTGGTTCCGACACAGGTGGAAACACCACATATTTT | CASGSDTGGNTTYF
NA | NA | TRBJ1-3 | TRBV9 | TGTGCCAGGACTGGGCGCGGAAACACCATATATTTT | CARTGRGNTIYF
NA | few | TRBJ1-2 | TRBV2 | TGTGCCAGCACGTTAAGGACTCTACCGACTAACTATGGCTACACCTTC | CASTLRTLPTNYGYTF
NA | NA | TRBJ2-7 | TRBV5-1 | TGCGCCAGCAGCTTGGGGCCAGCCTACGAGCAGTACTTC | CASSLGPAYEQYF
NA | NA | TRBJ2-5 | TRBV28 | TGTGCCAGCAGTTTATGCCAAAACGGGGTGGAGACCCAGTACTTC | CASSLCQNGVETQYF
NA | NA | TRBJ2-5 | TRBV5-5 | TGTGCCAGCAGCGTGATGGGAGAGACCCAGTACTTC | CASSVMGETQYF